This passage covers 26 T cell receptor beta chains from one sample sequenced in a study of blood T cell repertoires in COVID-19. The protocol was immunoSEQ multiplex PCR, while the TCRdb copy is restricted to in-frame clones and leaves out a portion. This repertoire shows about 300,000 clones, around nine tenths found once; its top ten account for over 1%. The sequenced sample was peripheral blood. The receptors originated from a man between 65 and 85 years old with acute or convalescent COVID-19.

The rearrangement uses TRBV3-1 (or the pseudogene TRBV3-2) and TRBJ1-5, with a tentative D call TRBD1 (6 bases). Germline loops: CDR1 LGHDT, CDR2 YNNKEL (reference sequence). V was clipped by 1 base and J by 3 bases, with 10 bases between them. CDR3 size: 15 residues. The DNA of the CDR3 is TGTGCCAGCAGCCAAGGGGGGGGCCCCAATCAGCCCCAGCATTTT. It specifies CASSQGGGPNQPQHF.

The rearrangement joins TRBV11-2 to TRBJ2-1, with TRBD2 matching 11 bases. CDR3 length equals 14 residues. Germline CDR1 reads SGHAT; CDR2 reads FQNNGV. Trimming at V came to 4 bases and at J to 10 bases, leaving 6 bases not matched to a gene. Here the CDR3 reads CASSSITSGREQFF. In nucleotides, the CDR3 is TGTGCCAGCAGCTCGATAACTAGCGGGAGAGAGCAGTTCTTC.

The rearrangement uses TRBV19 and TRBJ1-5; 7 nucleotides line up with TRBD1. Germline V gene sequence: CDR1 LNHDA, CDR2 SQIVND (reference sequence). The length of the CDR3 is 15 residues. V lost 6 bases and J lost 2; bases outside the gene matches: 7. The CDR3: CASSTTTGGNQPQHF. In DNA, the CDR3 is TGTGCCAGTAGCACAACCACAGGGGGCAATCAGCCCCAGCATTTT.

The chain employs TRBV21-1 and TRBJ1-4; TRBD1 is the table's D call and was not checked against the DNA. TRBV21-1 is a recognized pseudogene. This CDR3 is 20 amino acids long. For the CDR3, the DNA is TGTGCCAGCAGCAACTTTCCCACGATGACAGTCCAGGGGACAACTTTTAAACTGTTTTTT. It codes for CASSNFPTMTVQGTTFKLFF.

The CDR3 DNA reads as TGTGCCAGCAGCTTAGGGCTGGCGAACACCGGGGAGCTGTTTTTT. Protein sequence: CASSLGLANTGELFF. The V call is TRBV7-9, the J call TRBJ2-2; D uncertain. From germline, CDR1 is SEHNR and CDR2 FQNEAQ (reference sequence). The CDR3 loop spans 15 amino acids. V was trimmed by 1 base and J by 0 bases, leaving 6 bases between them.

This sequence joins TRBV5-1 and TRBJ2-1; the D gene is possibly TRBD1 (6 bases). CDR3 size: 16 residues. Trimming removed 3 bases from V and 6 bases from J, with 19 bases in between. Germline V CDR1 and CDR2: SGHRS, YFSETQ. CDR3 amino acids: CASSSNGRVGGNEQFF. CDR3 bases: TGCGCCAGCAGCTCAAACGGAAGGGTAGGGGGCAATGAGCAGTTCTTC. Together with reference TRBV5-1 and TRBJ2-1, the CDR3 gives the full variable domain: KAGVTQTPRYLIKTRGQQVTLSCSPISGHRSVSWYQQTPGQGLQFLFEYFSETQRNKGNFPGRFSGRQFSNSRSEMNVSTLELGDSALYLCASSSNGRVGGNEQFFGPGTRLTVL.

The rearrangement links TRBV5-1 to TRBJ2-2; possible D gene TRBD1, 5 bases. This CDR3 is 16 amino acids long. Germline V gene sequence: CDR1 SGHRS, CDR2 YFSETQ. V was shortened by 0 bases and J by 0 bases, with 9 bases between the two germline ends. This CDR3 reads CASSLVQGSNTGELFF. The CDR3 DNA reads TGCGCCAGCAGCTTGGTTCAGGGCTCGAACACCGGGGAGCTGTTTTTT.

CDR3 loop: CASSLVATSGSPPYEQYF. The CDR3, as DNA: TGTGCCAGCAGCTTAGTAGCGACTAGCGGGAGCCCCCCCTACGAGCAGTACTTC. The chain has TRBV7-2 and TRBJ2-7; 12 bases line up with TRBD2. The CDR3 length is 18 residues. V gave up 1 base and J gave up 2 bases; unmatched junction bases: 9. Germline V lookup: CDR1 SGHTA, CDR2 FQGNSA. The whole variable domain, remainder taken from reference TRBV7-2 and TRBJ2-7, is GAGVSQSPSNKVTEKGKDVELRCDPISGHTALYWYRQSLGQGLEFLIYFQGNSAPDKSGLPSDRFSAERTGGSVSTLTIQRTQQEDSAVYLCASSLVATSGSPPYEQYFGPGTRLTVT.

This chain links TRBV27 with TRBJ2-7; TRBD1 agrees at 10 bases. This CDR3 has 16 amino acids. V shed 1 base, J shed 0 bases, and the junction held 3 bases outside the gene matches. Germline CDR1 reads MNHEY; CDR2 reads SMNVEV (reference sequence). The CDR3 loop is CASSLLGQGSSYEQYF. The CDR3 nucleotides read TGTGCCAGCAGTTTATTGGGACAGGGGAGCTCCTACGAGCAGTACTTC.

The rearrangement links TRBV9 to TRBJ1-2; D unclear. V shed 3 bases and J shed 7 bases, with 13 bases lying between them. Germline CDR1 SGDLS, CDR2 YYNGEE. This CDR3 region has 13 residues. The CDR3 region is CASSGQFDTGYTF. CDR3 DNA sequence: TGTGCCAGCAGCGGTCAATTTGACACTGGCTACACCTTC.

This chain connects TRBV30 to TRBJ1-2, with D hard to call. Deletions cut 2 bases from V and 2 bases from J, with 9 bases between. CDR1 is GTSNPN, CDR2 SVGIG, per germline (reference sequence). This CDR3 contains 13 residues. The DNA for the CDR3 is TGTGCCTGGAGTTTGGGCAGAAACTATGGCTACACCTTC. The encoded protein is CAWSLGRNYGYTF.

This sequence joins TRBV7-8 and TRBJ2-6, with 9 bases lining up with TRBD2. CDR1 SGHVS and CDR2 FQNEAQ come from the germline V gene. The CDR3 runs to 17 residues. Trimming cost V 3 bases and J 4 bases; bases outside gene matches: 7. The CDR3 bases are TGTGCCAGCAGCTTTACTAGCGGGCCGACCGGGGCCAACGTCCTGACTTTC. This translates into CASSFTSGPTGANVLTF.

CDR3 residues: CASSPTGTENSPLHF. The CDR3 coding sequence is TGTGCCAGCAGCCCTACCGGGACAGAAAATTCACCCCTCCACTTT. V is TRBV3-1 (or the pseudogene TRBV3-2) and J is TRBJ1-6, with 7 bases fitting TRBD1. This CDR3 has 15 residues. Germline CDR1 is LGHDT and CDR2 is YNNKEL (reference sequence). With 4 bases clipped from V and 7 bases from J, the junction kept 7 bases outside the gene matches.

This rearrangement joins TRBV4-2 to TRBJ2-2; 14 nucleotides agree with TRBD2. The V segment lost 3 bases and the J segment 0 bases; nucleotides outside the gene matches: 9. This CDR3 is 20 amino acids long. Germline V gene data show CDR1 as LGHNA and CDR2 as YNFKEQ. The CDR3 is CASSHFSRTSGGPNTGELFF. CDR3 in DNA: TGTGCCAGCAGCCATTTTTCCCGGACTAGCGGGGGGCCGAACACCGGGGAGCTGTTTTTT.

This chain links TRBV5-1 with TRBJ2-1; 14 bases line up with TRBD2. V lost 4 bases, J lost 9 bases, and 6 bases stayed unmatched. This CDR3 contains 15 residues. Germline CDR1 and CDR2: SGHRS and YFSETQ. Here the CDR3 DNA reads TGCGCCAGCAGCCAAGGGGGACTAGCGGGAGTTGAGCAGTTCTTC. It codes for CASSQGGLAGVEQFF.

The CDR3 here is CASSAGERGYTF. In nucleotides, the CDR3 is TGTGCCAGCAGCGCCGGGGAGCGGGGCTACACCTTC. The V gene is TRBV7-2, the J gene TRBJ1-2; D ambiguous. Trimming pared 5 bases from V and 8 bases from J, leaving 12 bases between. Germline loops: CDR1 SGHTA, CDR2 FQGNSA. There are 12 residues in the CDR3. Based on the CDR3 plus reference TRBV7-2 and TRBJ1-2, the full variable domain is GAGVSQSPSNKVTEKGKDVELRCDPISGHTALYWYRQSLGQGLEFLIYFQGNSAPDKSGLPSDRFSAERTGGSVSTLTIQRTQQEDSAVYLCASSAGERGYTFGSGTRLTVV.

The chain couples TRBV5-4 to TRBJ2-5, with 7 bases identical to TRBD1. J was trimmed by 2 bases and V by 3 bases; bases with no gene match: 7. Looked up from germline, CDR1 is SGHNT and CDR2 is YYREEE (reference sequence). The CDR3 totals 15 residues. CDR3 in amino acids: CASSYRDSGQETQYF. DNA for the CDR3: TGTGCCAGCAGCTACCGGGACAGCGGTCAAGAGACCCAGTACTTC.

This clone was seen just once. V usage is TRBV4-2 and J usage is TRBJ2-3; TRBD2 matches at 7 bases. This CDR3 is built from 17 residues. Germline-derived CDR1 and CDR2 are LGHNA and YNFKEQ. V shed 4 bases, J shed 4 bases, and the junction held 14 bases outside the gene matches. The CDR3 sequence: CASSLRISAGLPDTQYF. The CDR3 DNA follows: TGTGCCAGCAGCCTCAGAATATCAGCGGGGCTACCAGATACGCAGTATTTT.

The gene calls are TRBV6-5 and TRBJ2-7; 9 bases align to TRBD1. This CDR3 is 12 amino acids long. The germline CDR1 and CDR2 sequences are MNHEY and SVGAGI. J was trimmed by 6 bases and V by 6 bases; bases with no gene match: 3. The CDR3 nucleotides are TGTGCCAGCAGGAGGGACAGGGCCGAGCAGTACTTC. Translating gives CASRRDRAEQYF.

The V and J genes are TRBV11-2 and TRBJ2-1, with D possibly TRBD2 on 7 matching bases. V shed 4 bases and J shed 6 bases, with 16 bases lying between them. The CDR3 loop spans 15 amino acids. From germline, CDR1 is SGHAT and CDR2 FQNNGV. CDR3 coding DNA: TGTGCCAGCAGCTCGGGGGGCAGGTCCGTCAATGAGCAGTTCTTC. Its translation: CASSSGGRSVNEQFF. The variable domain in full, completed from reference TRBV11-2 and TRBJ2-1, reads EAGVAQSPRYKIIEKRQSVAFWCNPISGHATLYWYQQILGQGPKLLIQFQNNGVVDDSQLPKDRFSAERLKGVDSTLKIQPAKLEDSAVYLCASSSGGRSVNEQFFGPGTRLTVL.

CDR3 residues: CSVSSGHNEQFF. The CDR3 bases are TGCAGCGTTTCGTCCGGTCACAATGAGCAGTTCTTC. The chain recombines TRBV29-1 with TRBJ2-1; D not certain. This CDR3 comprises 12 residues. Trimming pared 5 bases from V and 5 bases from J, leaving 10 bases between. The germline CDR1 and CDR2 sequences are SQVTM and ANQGSEA.

As for this clone: A junction end diverges from the germline sequence, so it may reflect a read error. Within the sample, other DNA sequences also encode this same CDR3. The rearrangement uses TRBV28 and TRBJ1-1; D possibly corresponds to TRBD1 (6 bases). Looked up from germline, CDR1 is MDHEN and CDR2 is SYDVKM. The CDR3 totals 15 residues. Written as DNA, the CDR3 is TGTGCTAGCAGCCCAACAGGGAAAATGAACACTGAAGCTTTCTTT. Its protein product is CASSPTGKMNTEAFF.

V is TRBV6-6 and J is TRBJ1-1, with TRBD1 matching over 7 bases. This CDR3 contains 13 residues. Trimming at V came to 2 bases and at J to 3 bases, leaving 0 bases not matched to a gene. Germline CDR1 is MNHNY and CDR2 is SVGAGI (reference sequence). CDR3 in DNA: TGTGCCAGCAGTTACACAGGGGACACTGAAGCTTTCTTT. Its translation is CASSYTGDTEAFF.

The gene calls are TRBV24-1 and TRBJ2-5; TRBD2 is a possible D gene (5 bases). The CDR3 has 14 residues. CDR1 is KGHDR and CDR2 is SFDVKD in the germline V gene. The germline V and J ends were trimmed by 5 bases and 4 bases, with 13 bases remaining between them. The CDR3 DNA reads TGTGCCACCAGTGGCGTACTAGAATCAGAGACCCAGTACTTC. Protein product: CATSGVLESETQYF.

V usage is TRBV19 and J usage is TRBJ1-4; the D gene is possibly TRBD1 (5 bases). The CDR3 totals 13 residues. Per germline, CDR1 LNHDA and CDR2 SQIVND (reference sequence). Trimming pared 9 bases from V and 7 bases from J, leaving 15 bases between. CDR3 loop: CASTGRGGEKLFF. The CDR3 coding sequence is TGTGCCAGCACGGGGAGGGGTGGTGAAAAACTGTTTTTT.

J is TRBJ2-5 and V is TRBV5-1, with D tentatively TRBD1 (5 bases). The germline V and J ends were trimmed by 5 bases and 5 bases, with 13 bases remaining between them. CDR3 length equals 13 residues. Per the germline V gene, CDR1 is SGHRS and CDR2 is YFSETQ. This CDR3 reads CASSLRAGETQYF. The DNA for the CDR3 is TGCGCCAGCAGTCTCAGGGCTGGGGAGACCCAGTACTTC.